This T cell receptor (beta chain) was profiled in a study of Graves' ophthalmopathy and Graves' hyperthyroidism. RNA served as the template for amplifying TCR beta CDR3 regions. RT-PCR was first run with HTBI primers, then multiplex PCR in a second round. TCRdb called the multiplex PCR reads again in MiXCR, with one record for every CDR3 protein. Of 200,000 to 250,000 distinct CDR3 sequences listed, 20% to 25% are singletons. General study results and limits: The model flagged ophthalmopathy progression at 65% to 71% sensitivity and under 75% specificity.

V was pared by 1 base and J by 6 bases, with 7 bases of the junction left unmatched. The CDR3 has 15 amino acids. This clonotype was seen repeatedly, ten times or more. Antigen unknown. The TCR sequence derives from a woman between 50 and 59 years old with Graves' ophthalmopathy. V and J are TRBV12-3 or TRBV12-4 and TRBJ1-2; 8 nucleotides line up with TRBD1. The source material was peripheral blood. The CDR3 is CASSLGWAGGDGYTF. For the CDR3, the DNA is TGTGCCAGCAGTTTAGGCTGGGCAGGGGGCGATGGCTACACCTTC.